The 17 T cell receptor beta chains listed next were all sequenced from one sample in a study of CD8 T cells in ankylosing spondylitis. TCRdb independently ran MiXCR on the 5' RACE reads; one entry per CDR3 protein. The sample carries approximately 140,000 distinct CDR3 sequences, approximately 9.2% recorded once. The sample consisted of synovial fluid, either unsorted or a sorted T cell fraction (not recorded which). Receptor source: a male donor with ankylosing spondylitis.

The chain couples TRBV5-1 to TRBJ2-7, with 14 bases identical to TRBD2. This CDR3 comprises 16 residues. The V gene's germline CDR1 is SGHRS and CDR2 YFSETQ. The V gene end was trimmed by 3 bases and the J gene end by 3 bases; junction bases not matched to a gene: 5. The CDR3 region is CASSSGLAGEVYEQYF. The CDR3 DNA reads TGCGCCAGCAGCTCGGGACTAGCGGGAGAGGTCTACGAGCAGTACTTC.

The chain joins TRBV7-2 to TRBJ1-3; D is possibly TRBD1 (5 bases). The CDR3 contains 15 residues. The V end was cut by 2 bases, the J end by 3 bases, with 11 bases between. Germline V gives CDR1 SGHTA, CDR2 FQGNSA. The CDR3: CASSLTGTLGNTIYF. The CDR3 DNA reads as TGTGCCAGCAGCTTAACTGGGACCCTTGGAAACACCATATATTTT.

This clonotype was counted ten times or more. This rearrangement joins TRBV7-2 to TRBJ2-7; 9 bases line up with TRBD2. J lost 3 bases, V lost 5 bases, and 8 bases had no gene match. This CDR3 contains 15 residues. The V gene's germline CDR1 is SGHTA and CDR2 FQGNSA. For the CDR3, the DNA is TGTGCCAGCAGCGCGACTAGCGGCCCCGTCTACGAGCAGTACTTC. Residues: CASSATSGPVYEQYF.

This sequence joins TRBV28 and TRBJ2-7; weak D call: TRBD2 (6 bases). The V gene's germline CDR1 is MDHEN and CDR2 SYDVKM. Trimming took off 3 bases at V and 5 bases at J, with 11 bases between the two ends. This CDR3 spans 13 amino acids. Written as DNA, the CDR3 is TGTGCCAGCAGTTTGGCGGGGAACGACGAGCAGTACTTC. Its protein product is CASSLAGNDEQYF.

The chain joins TRBV28 to TRBJ2-2; 7 bases map to TRBD1. Germline V gene data show CDR1 as MDHEN and CDR2 as SYDVKM. This CDR3 spans 13 amino acids. With 6 bases clipped from V and 9 bases from J, the junction kept 7 bases outside the gene matches. This CDR3 reads CASRGSGQRELFF. The CDR3 nucleotides read TGTGCCAGCAGGGGGTCGGGACAGAGGGAGCTGTTTTTT.

The chain joins TRBV15 to TRBJ2-7; 8 bases fit TRBD1. V dropped 0 bases and J dropped 5; count of bases not matched to a gene: 9. Germline assignment: CDR1 LNHNV and CDR2 YYDKDF (reference sequence). The CDR3 extends over 16 amino acids. CDR3 loop: CATSRDWTGHGDEQYF. As DNA, the CDR3 is TGTGCCACCAGCAGAGATTGGACAGGGCATGGGGACGAGCAGTACTTC. Full variable domain (missing parts from reference TRBV15 and TRBJ2-7): DAMVIQNPRYQVTQFGKPVTLSCSQTLNHNVMYWYQQKSSQAPKLLFHYYDKDFNNEADTPDNFQSRRPNTSFCFLDIRSPGLGDTAMYLCATSRDWTGHGDEQYFGPGTRLTVT.

The rearrangement joins TRBV18 to TRBJ2-5; D gene uncertain. The CDR3 consists of 15 residues. In germline, CDR1 is KGHSH, CDR2 LQKENI. Trimming removed 0 bases at V and 0 bases at J, with 8 bases between. The CDR3 region has the DNA TGTGCCAGCTCACCACCGGGAACGTACCAAGAGACCCAGTACTTC. Translation: CASSPPGTYQETQYF.

This clonotype was seen many times. The gene calls are TRBV18 and TRBJ1-1; the match to TRBD1 covers 7 bases. Germline lookup yields CDR1 KGHSH and CDR2 LQKENI. The trim removed 6 bases at V and 4 bases at J, leaving 17 bases unmatched. This CDR3 region has 17 residues. CDR3: CASSPSGGGGWATEAFF. CDR3 DNA: TGTGCCAGCTCCCCCTCAGGTGGAGGGGGCTGGGCCACTGAAGCTTTCTTT.

This clonotype was counted a few times. The V and J genes are TRBV10-3 and TRBJ1-6; possibly TRBD1 for D (5 bases). V was shortened by 10 bases and J by 14 bases, with 18 bases between the two germline ends. Germline CDR1 and CDR2: ENHRY and SYGVKD. This CDR3 is built from 12 residues. CDR3 protein: CATSDGTGSLHF. The CDR3 nucleotides read TGTGCCACCTCTGACGGGACCGGATCCCTCCACTTT.

In this sample, this clonotype turned up many times. The chain joins TRBV10-3 to TRBJ1-1; no clear D. Germline V lookup: CDR1 ENHRY, CDR2 SYGVKD. Trimming removed 10 bases from V and 3 bases from J, with 15 bases in between. This CDR3 is 13 amino acids long. The CDR3 DNA reads as TGTGCCACCATGGCGGAGGTTGACACTGAAGCTTTCTTT. Translation gives CATMAEVDTEAFF.

This clonotype was seen repeatedly, ten times or more. The rearrangement joins TRBV12-3 or TRBV12-4 to TRBJ1-4, with 10 bases identical to TRBD1. CDR3 length: 14 residues. V lost 5 bases to trimming and J lost 7 bases; unmatched junction nucleotides: 4. The CDR3 nucleotides are TGTGCCAGCAGTCCGGGACAGGGGATTGAAAAACTGTTTTTT. Its translation: CASSPGQGIEKLFF.

This clonotype has a handful of counts. The chain is built from TRBV5-1 and TRBJ1-1, with D possibly being TRBD1 (6 bases). The germline gives CDR1 SGHRS, CDR2 YFSETQ. Trimming pared 4 bases from V and 4 bases from J, leaving 23 bases between. This CDR3 has 17 residues. CDR3 loop: CASSLYGGRYVSTEAFF. The CDR3 region has the DNA TGCGCCAGCAGCCTCTACGGGGGCCGTTATGTGAGCACTGAAGCTTTCTTT.

This clonotype was counted between two and nine times. This chain connects TRBV28 to TRBJ2-1; TRBD2 matches at 15 bases. The germline V gene has CDR1 MDHEN and CDR2 SYDVKM. The CDR3 runs to 16 residues. V lost 4 bases to trimming and J lost 12 bases; unmatched junction nucleotides: 10. The CDR3 DNA sequence: TGTGCCAGCAGTTCGCCCGGGACTAGCGGGAGGTCCCGGCAGTTCTTC. Protein: CASSSPGTSGRSRQFF.

This clonotype has a count of ten or more. V and J are TRBV7-9 and TRBJ1-2; possible D gene TRBD1, 5 bases. Between the trimmed V and J ends, which lost 3 bases and 6 bases, there was a span of 17 bases. The CDR3 spans 15 residues. CDR1 and CDR2 from the germline V gene are SEHNR and FQNEAQ (reference sequence). The CDR3 sequence: CASSFYVDRGDGYTF. The CDR3 DNA follows: TGTGCCAGCAGCTTTTACGTAGACAGAGGGGATGGCTACACCTTC.

This clonotype was found many times. The chain combines TRBV6-6 with TRBJ2-2; D ambiguous. Per germline, CDR1 MNHNY and CDR2 SVGAGI (reference sequence). The CDR3 runs 13 residues. The ends were cut back, 6 bases at V and 0 bases at J, with 5 bases in the middle. CDR3 residues: CASSSSNTGELFF. The CDR3 bases are TGTGCCAGCAGCTCCTCGAACACCGGGGAGCTGTTTTTT.

This clonotype has a handful of counts. In DNA form, the CDR3 reads TGTGCCAGCAGTCGGAACAGGGGGGGAAACTATGGCTACACCTTC. Its translation is CASSRNRGGNYGYTF. The rearrangement joins TRBV28 to TRBJ1-2, with TRBD1 matching 8 bases. The CDR3 spans 15 residues. J gave up 2 bases and V 5 bases, and 7 bases lay outside the gene matches. Germline V gene data show CDR1 as MDHEN and CDR2 as SYDVKM.

The rearrangement uses TRBV6-2 or TRBV6-3 and TRBJ2-1; possibly TRBD1 for D (6 bases). The V and J ends lost 6 bases and 9 bases respectively, with 18 bases between them. Germline V gene lookup returns CDR1 MNHEY and CDR2 SVGEGT. The CDR3 is made up of 14 amino acids. CDR3 DNA: TGTGCCAGCAGCCCATGGACAGTAACCACTGAGCAGTTCTTC. Translating it yields CASSPWTVTTEQFF.